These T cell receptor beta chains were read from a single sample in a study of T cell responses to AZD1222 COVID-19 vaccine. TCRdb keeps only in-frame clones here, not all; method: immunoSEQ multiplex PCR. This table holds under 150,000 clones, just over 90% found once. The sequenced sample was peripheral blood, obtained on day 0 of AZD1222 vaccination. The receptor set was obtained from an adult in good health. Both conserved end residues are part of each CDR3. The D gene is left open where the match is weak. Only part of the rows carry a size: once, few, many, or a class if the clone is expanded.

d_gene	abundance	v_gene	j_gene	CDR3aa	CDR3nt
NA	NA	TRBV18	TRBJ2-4	CASSPKGEAKNIQYF	TGTGCCAGCTCACCAAAGGGTGAGGCCAAAAACATTCAGTACTTC
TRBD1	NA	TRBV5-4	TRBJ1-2	CASRGQGSLSGGYTF	TGTGCCAGCAGGGGACAGGGGTCCTTGAGTGGTGGCTACACCTTC
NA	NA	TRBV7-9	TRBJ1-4	CASSLVTRDEKLFF	TGTGCCAGCAGCTTAGTGACAAGGGATGAAAAACTGTTTTTT
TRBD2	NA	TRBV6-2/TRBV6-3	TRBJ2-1	CASSLVVGGNRIHEQFF	TGTGCCAGCAGTTTAGTCGTGGGAGGGAACCGAATCCATGAGCAGTTCTTC
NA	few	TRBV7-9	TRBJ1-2	CASSSWGDYGYTF	TGTGCCAGCAGCTCCTGGGGAGACTATGGCTACACCTTC
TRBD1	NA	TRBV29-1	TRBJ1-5	CSVSGQGEQPQHF	TGCAGCGTTTCTGGACAGGGGGAGCAGCCCCAGCATTTT
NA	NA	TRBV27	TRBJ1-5	CASSLRLNNQPQHF	TGTGCCAGCAGTTTACGATTAAACAATCAGCCCCAGCATTTT
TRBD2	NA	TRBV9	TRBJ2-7	CASSAREDWDYEQYF	TGTGCCAGCAGCGCTCGGGAGGACTGGGACTACGAGCAGTACTTC
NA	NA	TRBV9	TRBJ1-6	CASSVGPGKGLHNSPLHF	TGTGCCAGCAGCGTAGGACCGGGCAAGGGCCTCCATAATTCACCCCTCCACTTT
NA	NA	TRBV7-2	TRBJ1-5	CASSLVPTPSNQPQHF	TGTGCCAGCAGCTTAGTTCCCACCCCTAGCAATCAGCCCCAGCATTTT
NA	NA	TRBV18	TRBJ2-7	CASSPGTAHPYF	TGTGCCAGCTCACCCGGGACCGCTCATCCGTACTTC
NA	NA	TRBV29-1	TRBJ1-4	CSVFRGLGEKLFF	TGCAGCGTTTTTAGGGGCCTGGGTGAAAAACTGTTTTTT
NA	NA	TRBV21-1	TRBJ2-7	CASSRGQGGSYEQYF	TGTGCCAGCAGCCGGGGGCAGGGGGGAAGCTACGAGCAGTACTTC
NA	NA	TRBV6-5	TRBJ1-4	CASRAGALNEKLFF	TGTGCCAGCAGGGCAGGGGCCCTTAATGAAAAACTGTTTTTT
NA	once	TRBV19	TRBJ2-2	CASSIEGGSGELFF	TGTGCCAGTAGTATCGAGGGAGGCAGCGGGGAGCTGTTTTTT
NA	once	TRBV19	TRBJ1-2	CASTQPNNYGYTF	TGTGCCAGTACCCAGCCCAATAACTATGGCTACACCTTC
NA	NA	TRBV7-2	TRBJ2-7	CASSFGGRQYEQYF	TGTGCCAGCAGCTTCGGGGGACGGCAATACGAGCAGTACTTC
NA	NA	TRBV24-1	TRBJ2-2	CATSDFSGELFF	TGTGCCACCAGTGATTTCTCCGGGGAGCTGTTTTTT
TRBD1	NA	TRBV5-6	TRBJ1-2	CASSPQGANYGYTF	TGTGCCAGCAGCCCTCAGGGGGCTAACTATGGCTACACCTTC
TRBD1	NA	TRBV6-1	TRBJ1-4	CASSDPGQANEKLFF	TGTGCCAGCAGTGACCCGGGACAGGCTAATGAAAAACTGTTTTTT
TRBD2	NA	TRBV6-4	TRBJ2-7	CASGPRTSGSICEQYF	TGTGCCAGCGGGCCTCGGACTAGCGGGAGTATCTGCGAGCAGTACTTC
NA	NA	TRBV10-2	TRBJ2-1	CASLDRLTSITEQFF	TGCGCCAGCTTAGACAGACTGACATCCATCACCGAGCAGTTCTTC
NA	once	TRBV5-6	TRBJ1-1	CASSLIVRVGNTEAFF	TGTGCCAGCAGCTTGATAGTACGGGTTGGGAACACTGAAGCTTTCTTT
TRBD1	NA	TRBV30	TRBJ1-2	CAWGDRDRGYTF	TGTGCCTGGGGGGACAGGGATCGGGGCTACACCTTC
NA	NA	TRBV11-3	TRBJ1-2	CASSSPLGGLDGYTF	TGTGCCAGCAGCTCCCCATTGGGGGGACTCGATGGCTACACCTTC
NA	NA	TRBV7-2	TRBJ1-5	CASSPPGTFRPQHF	TGTGCCAGCAGCCCGCCAGGGACCTTTCGGCCCCAGCATTTT
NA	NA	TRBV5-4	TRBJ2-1	CASSLVTGRNEQFF	TGTGCCAGCAGCTTGGTGACAGGCCGCAATGAGCAGTTCTTC
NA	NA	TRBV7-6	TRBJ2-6	CASSSQTSGANVLTF	TGTGCCAGCAGCTCGCAGACATCTGGGGCCAACGTCCTGACTTTC
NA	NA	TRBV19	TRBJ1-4	CASTTWGASSNEKLFF	TGTGCCAGTACGACCTGGGGGGCATCTTCTAATGAAAAACTGTTTTTT
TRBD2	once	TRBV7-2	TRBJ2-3	CASSPSSGGFRNTQYF	TGTGCCAGCAGCCCCAGTAGCGGGGGGTTCAGGAATACGCAGTATTTT
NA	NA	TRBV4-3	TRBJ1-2	CASSPRWQVESYGYTF	TGCGCCAGCAGCCCTCGGTGGCAGGTAGAGAGCTATGGCTACACCTTC
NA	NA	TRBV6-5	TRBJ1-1	CASSRNTEAFF	TGTGCCAGCAGCCGGAACACTGAAGCTTTCTTT
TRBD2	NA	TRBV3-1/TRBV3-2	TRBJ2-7	CASSYLAGASYEQYF	TGTGCCAGCAGCTACCTAGCGGGGGCCTCCTACGAGCAGTACTTC
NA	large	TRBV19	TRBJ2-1	CASSIGSRGYNEQFF	TGTGCCAGTAGTATAGGAAGCAGGGGCTACAATGAGCAGTTCTTC
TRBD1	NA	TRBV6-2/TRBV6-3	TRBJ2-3	CASSRDRFPDTQYF	TGTGCCAGCAGCCGGGACAGGTTTCCAGATACGCAGTATTTT
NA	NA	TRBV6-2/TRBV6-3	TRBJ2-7	CASSYKWPSYEQYF	TGTGCCAGCAGTTACAAGTGGCCTTCCTACGAGCAGTACTTC
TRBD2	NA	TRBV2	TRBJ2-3	CASTSGGEDTQYF	TGTGCCAGCACAAGCGGGGGGGAGGATACGCAGTATTTT